Shown below are 32 T cell receptor beta chains from a single sample sequenced in a study of blood T cell repertoires in COVID-19. Only in-frame clones appear in the TCRdb table, and some are missing; sequencing was by immunoSEQ multiplex PCR. The sample yields hundreds of thousands of clones, about 85% seen once. Specimen: peripheral blood. Receptor source: a woman of 80 years or more with active or convalescent COVID-19.

This sequence joins TRBV7-2 and TRBJ2-3; D gene ambiguous. The CDR3 has 14 amino acids. V was clipped by 1 base and J by 2 bases, with 7 bases between them. Germline assignment: CDR1 SGHTA and CDR2 FQGNSA. The CDR3 DNA reads as TGTGCCAGCAGCTTAGACTACTCCACAGATACGCAGTATTTT. Protein: CASSLDYSTDTQYF.

The J gene is TRBJ2-4, the V gene TRBV30, with 9 bases that match TRBD2. Germline loops: CDR1 GTSNPN, CDR2 SVGIG (reference sequence). Losses at the gene ends were 1 base for V and 8 bases for J; bases not matched to a gene: 9. The CDR3 is made up of 15 amino acids. CDR3 in DNA: TGTGCCTGGAGTGGAATAGCGGGAGTTAGGGACATTCAGTACTTC. Its protein product is CAWSGIAGVRDIQYF.

The chain employs TRBV7-9 and TRBJ2-2, with no clear D. Trimming took 5 bases from V and 6 from J, leaving 10 bases between them. Germline V CDR1 and CDR2: SEHNR, FQNEAQ (reference sequence). The CDR3 sequence is 13 residues long. The CDR3: CASSPSGPGELFF. The CDR3 DNA reads TGTGCCAGCAGCCCGAGTGGTCCCGGGGAGCTGTTTTTT.

The CDR3 reads CASSLKRGQADTQYF. The CDR3 DNA reads TGTGCCAGCAGCTTAAAGCGGGGGCAGGCAGATACGCAGTATTTT. This chain links TRBV7-2 with TRBJ2-3, with 8 bases identical to TRBD2. Germline V CDR1 and CDR2: SGHTA, FQGNSA. This CDR3 region has 15 residues. The junction had 5 bases not matched to a gene; V was cut back by 2 bases and J by 4 bases. Complete variable domain (other parts from reference TRBV7-2 and TRBJ2-3): GAGVSQSPSNKVTEKGKDVELRCDPISGHTALYWYRQSLGQGLEFLIYFQGNSAPDKSGLPSDRFSAERTGGSVSTLTIQRTQQEDSAVYLCASSLKRGQADTQYFGPGTRLTVL.

V usage is TRBV6-2 or TRBV6-3 and J usage is TRBJ2-1; TRBD2 agrees at 10 bases. V dropped 4 bases and J dropped 6; count of bases not matched to a gene: 6. CDR1 is MNHEY, CDR2 SVGEGT, per germline. This CDR3 has 15 residues. Here the CDR3 DNA reads TGTGCCAGCAGTTCCGGGACTAGCGCCTCCAATGAGCAGTTCTTC. Protein: CASSSGTSASNEQFF.

This clone turned up a few times. The rearrangement uses TRBV5-5 and TRBJ1-5; D is possibly TRBD1 (5 bases). CDR1 is SGHKS and CDR2 is YYEKEE in the germline V gene (reference sequence). The V and J ends lost 0 bases and 2 bases respectively, with 15 bases between them. The CDR3 extends over 17 amino acids. The CDR3 DNA reads TGTGCCAGCAGCTTGGTGCTCTCGGGGGACGGCAATCAGCCCCAGCATTTT. As protein: CASSLVLSGDGNQPQHF.

This clone was detected only once. This rearrangement joins TRBV10-3 to TRBJ2-7, with a possible D match to TRBD1 (5 bases). The CDR3 totals 14 residues. The ends were cut back, 1 base at V and 1 base at J, with 8 bases in the middle. The germline V gene has CDR1 ENHRY and CDR2 SYGVKD. Here the CDR3 reads CAISEYQGSYEQYF. The CDR3 DNA reads as TGTGCCATCAGTGAGTACCAGGGATCCTACGAGCAGTACTTC.

This clone was counted between two and nine times. The rearrangement uses TRBV10-3 and TRBJ2-7; TRBD2 matches 7 bases. With V trimmed by 7 bases and J by 3 bases, 6 bases remained unmatched. The CDR3 loop spans 13 amino acids. Per the germline V gene, CDR1 is ENHRY and CDR2 is SYGVKD. In DNA, the CDR3 is TGTGCCATCAAGAGGGAGGGCCTCTACGAGCAGTACTTC. It codes for CAIKREGLYEQYF.

This chain connects TRBV7-2 to TRBJ1-1, with D unclear. The germline V and J ends were trimmed by 2 bases and 3 bases, with 13 bases remaining between them. This CDR3 has 15 amino acids. Germline V gene data show CDR1 as SGHTA and CDR2 as FQGNSA. Here the CDR3 reads CASSLTGWWDTEAFF. The DNA of the CDR3 is TGTGCCAGCAGCTTAACGGGATGGTGGGACACTGAAGCTTTCTTT.

This sequence joins TRBV7-2 and TRBJ1-5; no definite D call. The length of the CDR3 is 14 residues. V dropped 2 bases and J dropped 5 bases, with 10 bases sitting between them. Germline V lookup: CDR1 SGHTA, CDR2 FQGNSA. The DNA of the CDR3 is TGTGCCAGCAGCTTATATGGGAGGGATCAGCCCCAGCATTTT. It translates to CASSLYGRDQPQHF.

The CDR3 sequence is CASSYSGQRLSSYEQYF. CDR3 nucleotide sequence: TGTGCCAGCAGCTACTCGGGACAGCGCCTAAGCTCCTACGAGCAGTACTTC. The rearrangement uses TRBV5-6 and TRBJ2-7; 7 nucleotides match TRBD1. The CDR3 runs to 17 residues. Unmatched junction bases numbered 12, after V lost 3 bases and J lost 0 bases. CDR1 is SGHDT and CDR2 is YYEEEE in the germline V gene.

This chain links TRBV4-2 with TRBJ1-1, with D possibly TRBD1 on 6 matching bases. Looked up from germline, CDR1 is LGHNA and CDR2 is YNFKEQ. The CDR3 has 18 amino acids. V was trimmed by 0 bases and J by 5 bases, leaving 22 bases between them. The CDR3 nucleotides read TGTGCCAGCAGCCAAGATCAGGTTGTGGAAGGGGGTCGGACTGAAGCTTTCTTT. It encodes CASSQDQVVEGGRTEAFF.

This chain uses TRBV29-1 with TRBJ1-1, with a weak D call TRBD1 (6 bases). From germline, CDR1 is SQVTM and CDR2 ANQGSEA. This CDR3 contains 12 residues. This chain's CDR3 is CRAGGRNTEAFF. The CDR3 DNA reads TGCAGAGCCGGGGGGCGAAACACTGAAGCTTTCTTT.

The chain employs TRBV7-3 and TRBJ2-1, with TRBD2 matching 9 bases. This CDR3 is 18 amino acids long. V lost 2 bases to trimming and J lost 6 bases; unmatched junction nucleotides: 14. In germline, CDR1 is SGHTA, CDR2 FQGTGA. The CDR3 is CASSLFPPGSGGSNEQFF. The CDR3 region has the DNA TGTGCCAGCAGCTTATTTCCGCCCGGGAGCGGGGGGTCCAATGAGCAGTTCTTC.

V and J are TRBV12-3 or TRBV12-4 and TRBJ1-4; D unclear. V dropped 5 bases and J dropped 7 bases, with 11 bases sitting between them. The CDR3 has 13 residues. CDR3 in DNA: TGTGCCAGCAGTCCCGCCCACGGTGAAAAACTGTTTTTT. Its protein is CASSPAHGEKLFF.

The chain carries TRBV29-1 and TRBJ1-2; TRBD1 might be the D (5 bases). Germline-derived CDR1 and CDR2 are SQVTM and ANQGSEA. This CDR3 spans 14 amino acids. Trimming took off 3 bases at V and 7 bases at J, with 18 bases between the two ends. The CDR3 DNA follows: TGCAGCGTTGAGATAGCCAAGGGGAAGGGTGGCTACACCTTC. Amino acid sequence: CSVEIAKGKGGYTF. Looking up the rest from reference TRBV29-1 and TRBJ1-2 gives the full variable domain: SAVISQKPSRDICQRGTSLTIQCQVDSQVTMMFWYRQQPGQSLTLIATANQGSEATYESGFVIDKFPISRPNLTFSTLTVSNMSPEDSSIYLCSVEIAKGKGGYTFGSGTRLTVV.

The rearrangement links TRBV7-3 to TRBJ2-5, with a weak D call TRBD1 (6 bases). The V gene's germline CDR1 is SGHTA and CDR2 FQGTGA. Trimming removed 4 bases at V and 5 bases at J, with 11 bases between. The CDR3 loop spans 13 amino acids. The CDR3 DNA is TGTGCCAGCAGCTCAGGGGTGAGGGAGACCCAGTACTTC. It yields the protein CASSSGVRETQYF.

The rearrangement links TRBV10-3 to TRBJ2-5; the match to TRBD2 covers 9 bases. Germline loops: CDR1 ENHRY, CDR2 SYGVKD. The V and J ends lost 11 bases and 1 base, in that order; junction bases with no gene match: 5. This CDR3 has 13 residues. CDR3 bases: TGTGCCGCCCGCGGGGGGGCCCAAGAGACCCAGTACTTC. Encoded protein: CAARGGAQETQYF.

J is TRBJ2-1 and V is TRBV7-3; 10 bases match TRBD2. J lost 6 bases, V lost 5 bases, and 7 bases had no gene match. The germline gives CDR1 SGHTA, CDR2 FQGTGA. The CDR3 spans 15 residues. The CDR3 DNA reads TGTGCCAGCAGCGGGGGAGCGGGAGGGCGCAATGAGCAGTTCTTC. It codes for CASSGGAGGRNEQFF.

This rearrangement joins TRBV5-1 to TRBJ1-4; D is perhaps TRBD1 (5 bases). V shed 0 bases and J shed 4 bases, with 13 bases lying between them. CDR3 length equals 16 residues. Germline loops: CDR1 SGHRS, CDR2 YFSETQ. The CDR3 bases are TGCGCCAGCAGCTTGGGACCCCAGGGCGGTAATGAAAAACTGTTTTTT. It yields the protein CASSLGPQGGNEKLFF.

J is TRBJ1-1 and V is TRBV27, with D possibly being TRBD1 (5 bases). Germline lookup yields CDR1 MNHEY and CDR2 SMNVEV (reference sequence). The CDR3 is 13 amino acids. The V gene lost 7 bases and the J gene lost 6 bases, with 15 bases spanning the gap. The CDR3 spells CASMRSGGAEAFF. Written as DNA, the CDR3 is TGTGCCAGCATGAGGTCTGGGGGGGCTGAAGCTTTCTTT.

This clone was observed a single time. The chain employs TRBV7-3 and TRBJ2-3; TRBD1 matches at 12 bases. Germline CDR1 reads SGHTA; CDR2 reads FQGTGA. V dropped 3 bases and J dropped 6; count of bases not matched to a gene: 4. This CDR3 is built from 15 residues. The CDR3 DNA reads TGTGCCAGCAGCTTGGGACAGGGGGCATATGATACGCAGTATTTT. Translation gives CASSLGQGAYDTQYF.

Only a few counts were recorded for this clone. The rearrangement uses TRBV18 and TRBJ2-3, with D tentatively TRBD2 (7 bases). The CDR3 consists of 16 residues. Germline CDR1 reads KGHSH; CDR2 reads LQKENI. Deletions cut 0 bases from V and 2 bases from J, with 12 bases between. CDR3 protein: CASSPPPAGHTDTQYF. CDR3 in DNA: TGTGCCAGCTCACCACCGCCAGCGGGACACACAGATACGCAGTATTTT. Full variable domain (outside the CDR3, taken from reference TRBV18 and TRBJ2-3): NAGVMQNPRHLVRRRGQEARLRCSPMKGHSHVYWYRQLPEEGLKFMVYLQKENIIDESGMPKERFSAEFPKEGPSILRIQQVVRGDSAAYFCASSPPPAGHTDTQYFGPGTRLTVL.

The rearrangement links TRBV30 to TRBJ2-5; TRBD2 matches 7 bases. CDR1 GTSNPN and CDR2 SVGIG come from the germline V gene (reference sequence). This CDR3 contains 14 residues. J lost 5 bases, V lost 0 bases, and 6 bases had no gene match. In DNA form, the CDR3 reads TGTGCCTGGAGTGTTGCGGGAGCGTTTGAGACCCAGTACTTC. This sequence encodes CAWSVAGAFETQYF.

The CDR3 sequence is CASSGRIAGNTDTQYF. CDR3 nucleotide sequence: TGTGCCAGCAGTGGAAGAATCGCGGGTAACACAGATACGCAGTATTTT. J is TRBJ2-3 and V is TRBV6-1; tentatively, D is TRBD2 (5 bases). Trimming took off 4 bases at V and 2 bases at J, with 16 bases between the two ends. The length of the CDR3 is 16 residues. Germline CDR1 reads MNHNS; CDR2 reads SASEGT.

This clone was counted only a few times. The chain joins TRBV15 to TRBJ2-1, with 9 bases identical to TRBD2. Germline-derived CDR1 and CDR2 are LNHNV and YYDKDF (reference sequence). With 1 base clipped from V and 8 bases from J, the junction kept 12 bases outside the gene matches. The CDR3 runs 17 residues. CDR3 region: CATSRVEREEPGYEQFF. The CDR3 DNA sequence: TGTGCCACCAGCAGAGTTGAGCGGGAGGAACCTGGGTATGAGCAGTTCTTC.

The rearrangement uses TRBV27 and TRBJ1-1; 8 bases line up with TRBD1. Germline V gives CDR1 MNHEY, CDR2 SMNVEV (reference sequence). CDR3 length equals 15 residues. V lost 6 bases to trimming and J lost 6 bases; unmatched junction nucleotides: 12. This CDR3 reads CASSRMTGANAEAFF. The CDR3, as DNA: TGTGCCAGCAGCAGAATGACAGGGGCTAATGCTGAAGCTTTCTTT.

The chain joins TRBV11-3 to TRBJ2-5; D is unclear. The length of the CDR3 is 14 residues. V lost 2 bases, J lost 1 base, and 8 bases lay in between. The germline gives CDR1 SGHNT, CDR2 YENEEA. CDR3 coding DNA: TGTGCCAGCAGCTTAAGCGTCTCCCAAGAGACCCAGTACTTC. It translates to CASSLSVSQETQYF.

The chain is built from TRBV28 and TRBJ2-7; D remains unclear. CDR1 MDHEN and CDR2 SYDVKM come from the germline V gene. The CDR3 loop spans 11 amino acids. The V end was cut by 6 bases, the J end by 3 bases, with 6 bases between. CDR3 loop: CASRSNYEQYF. CDR3 DNA: TGTGCCAGCAGATCCAACTACGAGCAGTACTTC.

Details on this clone: Other DNA sequences from this sample encode an identical CDR3 as well. The chain employs TRBV5-4 and TRBJ1-1, with D unclear. CDR1 is SGHNT and CDR2 is YYREEE in the germline V gene (reference sequence). V was shortened by 4 bases and J by 4 bases, with 14 bases between the two germline ends. The CDR3 covers 14 residues. The CDR3 DNA is TGTGCCAGCAGCCCCCGACAAGGCAGCACTGAAGCTTTCTTT. Translated, it gives CASSPRQGSTEAFF.

The V and J genes are TRBV19 and TRBJ1-4; TRBD1 matches at 11 bases. Per the germline V gene, CDR1 is LNHDA and CDR2 is SQIVND (reference sequence). The CDR3 is made up of 14 amino acids. The V gene end was trimmed by 7 bases and the J gene end by 7 bases; junction bases not matched to a gene: 5. The DNA of the CDR3 is TGTGCCAGTATGACCGGGACAGGGGGTGAAAAACTGTTTTTT. This encodes CASMTGTGGEKLFF.

V gene TRBV2 combines with J gene TRBJ2-2, with D possibly being TRBD1 (5 bases). Looked up from germline, CDR1 is SNHLY and CDR2 is FYNNEI. V gave up 7 bases and J gave up 4 bases, with 13 bases separating them. This CDR3 contains 14 residues. CDR3 bases: TGTGCCAGCATGGCAGGGAAGCGCACCGGGGAGCTGTTTTTT. Protein: CASMAGKRTGELFF. Based on the CDR3 plus reference TRBV2 and TRBJ2-2, the full variable domain is EPEVTQTPSHQVTQMGQEVILRCVPISNHLYFYWYRQILGQKVEFLVSFYNNEISEKSEIFDDQFSVERPDGSNFTLKIRSTKLEDSAMYFCASMAGKRTGELFFGEGSRLTVL.